These T cell receptor beta chains were read from a single sample in a study of identical twins. TCRdb recomputed calls from the 5' RACE reads with MiXCR, one row per CDR3 protein. The sample includes about 240,000 distinct CDR3 sequences, roughly a tenth seen only once; the top ten take 9% to 10%. Sample: memory T cells sorted from blood. These receptors all come from a man aged 45-65 years in good health. Both conserved end residues are part of each CDR3. The D gene is left open where the match is weak. Only some rows state a clone size, as once, few, many or a class for expanded clones.

TRBV7-6	TRBJ2-1	NA	NA	CASSLVSGTRSYNEQFF	TGTGCCAGCAGCTTAGTCTCCGGGACACGCTCCTACAATGAGCAGTTCTTC
TRBV5-1	TRBJ2-1	TRBD1	NA	CASSQAGTGGGHNEQFF	TGCGCCAGCAGCCAGGCCGGGACAGGGGGAGGGCACAATGAGCAGTTCTTC
TRBV10-3	TRBJ1-5	NA	many	CAISVAGSNQPQHF	TGTGCCATCAGTGTGGCAGGGAGCAATCAGCCCCAGCATTTT
TRBV14	TRBJ2-7	TRBD2	NA	CASSQGVSGVAYEQYF	TGTGCCAGCAGCCAAGGGGTAAGCGGGGTCGCCTACGAGCAGTACTTC
TRBV29-1	TRBJ1-2	NA	many	CSVEDTYRKGRRDYGYTF	TGCAGCGTTGAAGATACTTATCGTAAGGGGCGCAGGGACTATGGCTACACCTTC
TRBV3-1	TRBJ2-5	NA	few	CASSPLSGAGKETQYF	TGTGCCAGCAGCCCCCTATCGGGGGCCGGTAAGGAGACCCAGTACTTC
TRBV5-1	TRBJ2-6	NA	NA	CASSLEGPGLLSGANVLTF	TGCGCCAGCAGCTTGGAAGGCCCAGGGCTACTCTCTGGGGCCAACGTCCTGACTTTC
TRBV29-1	TRBJ2-5	NA	NA	CSGGAETQYF	TGCAGCGGTGGGGCAGAGACCCAGTACTTC
TRBV20-1	TRBJ1-2	NA	few	CSAPGWGDSGYTF	TGCAGTGCACCGGGATGGGGCGATAGTGGCTACACCTTC
TRBV28	TRBJ1-2	NA	many	CASSTYRGPNYGYTF	TGTGCCAGCAGTACCTATAGGGGACCCAACTATGGCTACACCTTC
TRBV11-2	TRBJ2-4	NA	few	CASSSLGGLKNIQYF	TGTGCCAGCAGCTCCCTAGGGGGACTCAAAAACATTCAGTACTTC
TRBV11-2	TRBJ1-1	NA	few	CASKHNGTPRGAFF	TGTGCCAGCAAACACAACGGGACACCTCGCGGGGCTTTCTTT
TRBV7-2	TRBJ1-2	NA	many	CASSSGRNFYGYTF	TGTGCCAGCAGCTCGGGACGGAATTTCTATGGCTACACCTTC
TRBV2	TRBJ2-5	TRBD2	NA	CASTPGLAGVETQYF	TGTGCCAGCACCCCAGGACTAGCGGGAGTCGAGACCCAGTACTTC
TRBV27	TRBJ1-2	NA	many	CASSSLTGRVGYTF	TGTGCCAGCAGTTCCTTAACAGGGAGAGTAGGCTACACCTTC
TRBV29-1	TRBJ1-2	NA	NA	CSVHNRVSGYTF	TGCAGCGTCCACAACAGGGTATCTGGCTACACCTTC
TRBV14	TRBJ1-1	NA	NA	CASSLIGDTEAFF	TGTGCCAGCAGCCTCATCGGGGACACTGAAGCTTTCTTT
TRBV6-1	TRBJ2-7	TRBD1	many	CASRAPGQGSYEQYF	TGTGCCAGCAGAGCACCGGGACAGGGTTCCTACGAGCAGTACTTC
TRBV11-2	TRBJ2-1	NA	many	CASSLGVYEQFF	TGTGCCAGCAGCTTAGGGGTATATGAGCAGTTCTTC
TRBV4-2	TRBJ2-1	NA	few	CASSQDSGSTYNEQFF	TGTGCCAGCAGCCAAGATTCGGGCAGCACCTACAATGAGCAGTTCTTC
TRBV14	TRBJ2-4	NA	many	CASSQDLVAIQYF	TGTGCCAGCAGCCAAGACTTGGTAGCCATTCAGTACTTC
TRBV5-6	TRBJ1-1	NA	few	CASSADINTEAFF	TGTGCCAGCAGCGCGGACATAAACACTGAAGCTTTCTTT
TRBV25-1	TRBJ1-5	NA	many	CASSEAGNQPQHF	TGTGCCAGCAGTGAGGCTGGGAATCAGCCCCAGCATTTT
TRBV5-6	TRBJ1-5	NA	many	CASSSGGQSNQPQHF	TGTGCCAGCAGCTCCGGGGGGCAGAGCAATCAGCCCCAGCATTTT
TRBV3-1	TRBJ1-2	NA	few	CASRPGLNYGYTF	TGTGCCAGCAGGCCCGGGCTGAACTATGGCTACACCTTC
TRBV12-3/TRBV12-4	TRBJ1-4	NA	few	CASSLTGPNEKLFF	TGTGCCAGCAGTCTGACGGGCCCTAATGAAAAACTGTTTTTT
TRBV7-9	TRBJ2-3	TRBD2	many	CASSLLAGTADTQYF	TGTGCCAGCAGCTTACTAGCGGGAACCGCAGATACGCAGTATTTT
TRBV7-2	TRBJ2-7	TRBD1	NA	CASSLAPPGTGKYEQYF	TGTGCCAGCAGCTTAGCTCCCCCCGGGACAGGCAAATACGAGCAGTACTTC
TRBV12-3/TRBV12-4	TRBJ1-5	NA	many	CASSLRSGIGNQPQHF	TGTGCCAGCAGTTTACGTTCGGGAATCGGCAATCAGCCCCAGCATTTT
TRBV28	TRBJ2-2	TRBD1	NA	CASDEAGTGNTGELFF	TGTGCCAGCGACGAGGCCGGGACAGGGAACACCGGGGAGCTGTTTTTT
TRBV3-1	TRBJ2-5	TRBD2	few	CASSLGTSGGPGTQYF	TGTGCCAGCAGTCTAGGGACTAGCGGGGGCCCAGGGACCCAGTACTTC
TRBV12-3/TRBV12-4	TRBJ2-2	NA	NA	CASSRAAVGTGVLFF	TGTGCCAGCAGCCGGGCCGCAGTAGGCACCGGGGTGCTGTTTTTT
TRBV12-3/TRBV12-4	TRBJ1-5	NA	few	CASRATGNQPQHF	TGTGCCAGCAGGGCGACAGGCAATCAGCCCCAGCATTTT
TRBV5-1	TRBJ2-5	NA	NA	CASSLWGGRETQYF	TGCGCCAGCAGCTTGTGGGGTGGCCGGGAGACCCAGTACTTC
TRBV9	TRBJ1-2	NA	NA	CASSRTQGSYGYTF	TGTGCCAGCAGTCGTACCCAGGGTTCCTATGGCTACACCTTC
TRBV6-5	TRBJ2-1	TRBD2	NA	CASSYTSDNEQFF	TGTGCCAGCAGTTACACTAGCGACAATGAGCAGTTCTTC
TRBV10-3	TRBJ2-3	NA	few	CAISELLQDTQYF	TGTGCCATCAGTGAACTACTGCAAGATACGCAGTATTTT
TRBV13	TRBJ2-7	TRBD1	many	CASSSGQGSLEQYF	TGTGCCAGCAGCTCGGGACAGGGAAGTCTAGAGCAGTACTTC
TRBV15	TRBJ2-7	NA	NA	CATSSQGYEQYF	TGTGCCACCAGCAGCCAGGGGTACGAGCAGTACTTC
TRBV28	TRBJ2-5	TRBD2	NA	CASSPTSGDETQYF	TGTGCCAGCAGTCCGACTAGCGGGGATGAGACCCAGTACTTC
TRBV7-2	TRBJ1-2	TRBD1	NA	CASSPRTPGTAYGYTF	TGTGCCAGCAGCCCTCGAACTCCCGGGACAGCTTATGGCTACACCTTC